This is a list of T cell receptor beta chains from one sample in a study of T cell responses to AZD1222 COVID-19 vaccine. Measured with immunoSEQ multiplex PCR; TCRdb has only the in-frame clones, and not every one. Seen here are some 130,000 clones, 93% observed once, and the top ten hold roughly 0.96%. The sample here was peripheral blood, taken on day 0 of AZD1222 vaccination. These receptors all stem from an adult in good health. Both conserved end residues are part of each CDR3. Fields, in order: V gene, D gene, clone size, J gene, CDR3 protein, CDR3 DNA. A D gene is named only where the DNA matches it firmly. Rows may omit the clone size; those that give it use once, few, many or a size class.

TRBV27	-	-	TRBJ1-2	CASSLRGENGYTF	TGTGCCAGCAGTTTAAGAGGGGAGAACGGCTACACCTTC
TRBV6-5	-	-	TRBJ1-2	CASSSMDLYGYTF	TGTGCCAGCAGTTCCATGGACCTTTATGGCTACACCTTC
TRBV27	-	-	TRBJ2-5	CASSLGRGRRGTQYF	TGTGCCAGCAGTTTAGGGCGGGGGCGCCGGGGGACCCAGTACTTC
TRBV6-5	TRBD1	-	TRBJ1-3	CASSRTGAGNTIYF	TGTGCCAGCAGCCGGACAGGGGCGGGAAACACCATATATTTT
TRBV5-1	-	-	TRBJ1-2	CASSLAEGQSLSYTF	TGCGCCAGCAGCTTGGCCGAGGGACAAAGCCTGAGCTACACCTTC
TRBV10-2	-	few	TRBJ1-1	CASSDGWSTEAFF	TGCGCCAGCAGTGACGGCTGGTCCACTGAAGCTTTCTTT
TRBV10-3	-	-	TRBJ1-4	CAISDDSHNEKLFF	TGTGCCATCAGTGATGACAGTCATAATGAAAAACTGTTTTTT
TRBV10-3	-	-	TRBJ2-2	CAISGGRSPFF	TGTGCCATCAGTGGGGGGAGATCGCCGTTTTTT
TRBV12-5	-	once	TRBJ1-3	CASGEQNSDTIYF	TGTGCTAGTGGTGAACAGAATAGTGACACCATATATTTT
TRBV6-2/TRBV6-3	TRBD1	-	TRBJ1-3	CASSLTGDGNTIYF	TGTGCCAGCAGCTTGACAGGGGATGGAAACACCATATATTTT
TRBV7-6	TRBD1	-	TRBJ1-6	CASSLAGTGYNSPLHF	TGTGCCAGCAGCTTAGCGGGGACAGGTTATAATTCACCCCTCCACTTT
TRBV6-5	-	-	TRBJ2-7	CASSFKGEQYF	TGTGCCAGCAGTTTTAAGGGTGAGCAGTACTTC
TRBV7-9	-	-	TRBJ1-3	CASSSRDSGRNTIYF	TGTGCCAGCAGCTCCCGGGACTCCGGACGAAACACCATATATTTT
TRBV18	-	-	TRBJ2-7	CASSTLGPYEQYF	TGTGCCAGCTCCACCTTGGGCCCCTACGAGCAGTACTTC
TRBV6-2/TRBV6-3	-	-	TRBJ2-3	CASSSVGDTDTQYF	TGTGCCAGCAGTTCCGTAGGAGACACAGATACGCAGTATTTT
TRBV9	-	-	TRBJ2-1	CASSVKTGWGLDEQFF	TGTGCCAGCAGCGTAAAAACAGGGTGGGGGTTGGATGAGCAGTTCTTC
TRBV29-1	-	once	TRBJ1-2	CSVEQDYGYTF	TGCAGCGTTGAACAGGACTATGGCTACACCTTC
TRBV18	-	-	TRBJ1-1	CASSRWQSNTEAFF	TGTGCCAGCTCACGATGGCAGAGTAACACTGAAGCTTTCTTT
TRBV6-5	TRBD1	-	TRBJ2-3	CASSYSGTATDTQYF	TGTGCCAGCAGTTACTCCGGGACAGCCACAGATACGCAGTATTTT
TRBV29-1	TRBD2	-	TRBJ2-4	CSVASRGAVMDIQYF	TGCAGCGTTGCTTCGCGGGGGGCGGTGATGGACATTCAGTACTTC
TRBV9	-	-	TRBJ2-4	CASSVDPQPNIQYF	TGTGCCAGCAGCGTAGACCCACAACCCAACATTCAGTACTTC
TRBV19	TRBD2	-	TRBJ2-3	CASSIGGGEADTQYF	TGTGCCAGTAGTATTGGCGGGGGGGAGGCAGATACGCAGTATTTT
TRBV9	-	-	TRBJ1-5	CASSVEGRDQPQHF	TGTGCCAGCAGCGTAGAGGGCAGGGATCAGCCCCAGCATTTT
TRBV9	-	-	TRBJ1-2	CASSAQGFAMVGYTF	TGTGCCAGCAGCGCACAGGGTTTTGCTATGGTGGGCTACACCTTC
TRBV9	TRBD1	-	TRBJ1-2	CASSAGQGLNYGYTF	TGTGCCAGCAGCGCTGGACAGGGTCTTAACTATGGCTACACCTTC
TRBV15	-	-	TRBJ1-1	CATSRAENTEAFF	TGTGCCACCAGCAGAGCGGAGAACACTGAAGCTTTCTTT
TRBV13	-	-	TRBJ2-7	CASSSSYEQYF	TGTGCCAGCAGCTCCTCCTACGAGCAGTACTTC
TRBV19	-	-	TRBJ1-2	CASSRTRAPIGYTF	TGTGCCAGTAGTAGAACTCGGGCCCCTATCGGCTACACCTTC